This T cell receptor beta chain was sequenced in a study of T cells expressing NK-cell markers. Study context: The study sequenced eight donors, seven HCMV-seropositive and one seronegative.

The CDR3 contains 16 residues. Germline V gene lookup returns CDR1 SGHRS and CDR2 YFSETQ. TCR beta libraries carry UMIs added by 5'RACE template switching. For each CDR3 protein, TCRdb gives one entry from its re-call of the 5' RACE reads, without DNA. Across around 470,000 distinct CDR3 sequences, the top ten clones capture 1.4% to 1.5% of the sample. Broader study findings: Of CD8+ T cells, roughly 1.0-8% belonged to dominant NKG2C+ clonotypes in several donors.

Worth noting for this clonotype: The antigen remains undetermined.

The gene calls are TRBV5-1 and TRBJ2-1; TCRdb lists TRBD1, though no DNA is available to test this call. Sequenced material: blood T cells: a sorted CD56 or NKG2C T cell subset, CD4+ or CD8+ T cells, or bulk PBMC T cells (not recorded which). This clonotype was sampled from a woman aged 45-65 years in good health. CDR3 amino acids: CASSLRGNQDYNEQFF. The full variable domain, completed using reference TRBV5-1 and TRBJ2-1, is KAGVTQTPRYLIKTRGQQVTLSCSPISGHRSVSWYQQTPGQGLQFLFEYFSETQRNKGNFPGRFSGRQFSNSRSEMNVSTLELGDSALYLCASSLRGNQDYNEQFFGPGTRLTVL.